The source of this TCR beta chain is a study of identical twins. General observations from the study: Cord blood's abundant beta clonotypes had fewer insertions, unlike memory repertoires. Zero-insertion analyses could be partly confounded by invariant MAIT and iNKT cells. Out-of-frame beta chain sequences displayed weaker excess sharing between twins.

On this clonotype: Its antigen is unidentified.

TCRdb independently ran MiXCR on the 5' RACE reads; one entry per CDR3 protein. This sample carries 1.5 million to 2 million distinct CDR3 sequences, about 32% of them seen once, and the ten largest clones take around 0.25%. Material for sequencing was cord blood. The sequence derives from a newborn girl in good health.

The CDR3 bases are TGTGCCAGCAGTATGGTCGCGACGTTCGTTATGGTGGCCCCCACGCAGTATTTT. This codes for CASSMVATFVMVAPTQYF. V is TRBV28 and J is TRBJ2-3; D is uncertain. The CDR3 length is 18 residues. Germline V gene sequence: CDR1 MDHEN, CDR2 SYDVKM. Trimming removed 5 bases at V and 9 bases at J, with 30 bases between. Full variable domain (missing parts from reference TRBV28 and TRBJ2-3): DVKVTQSSRYLVKRTGEKVFLECVQDMDHENMFWYRQDPGLGLRLIYFSYDVKMKEKGDIPEGYSVSREKKERFSLILESASTNQTSMYLCASSMVATFVMVAPTQYFGPGTRLTVL.